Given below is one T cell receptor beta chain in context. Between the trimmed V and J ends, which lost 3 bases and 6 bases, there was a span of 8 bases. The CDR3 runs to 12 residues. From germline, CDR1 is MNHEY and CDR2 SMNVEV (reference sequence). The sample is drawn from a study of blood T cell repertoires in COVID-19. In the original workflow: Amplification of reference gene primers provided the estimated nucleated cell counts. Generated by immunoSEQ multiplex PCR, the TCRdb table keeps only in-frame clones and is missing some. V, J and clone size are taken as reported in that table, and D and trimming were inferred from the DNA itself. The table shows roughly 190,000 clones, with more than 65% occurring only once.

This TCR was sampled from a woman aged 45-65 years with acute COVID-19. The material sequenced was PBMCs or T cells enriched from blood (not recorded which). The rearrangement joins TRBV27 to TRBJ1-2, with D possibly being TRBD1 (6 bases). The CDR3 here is CASSLRGNGYTF. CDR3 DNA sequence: TGTGCCAGCAGTTTGAGGGGGAATGGCTACACCTTC.